This paragraph reports one TCR beta chain. No antigen is known for it. An end of the junction does not agree with germline; a read error may underlie this. TCRdb re-called the reads with MiXCR, one entry per CDR3 protein. The data contain hundreds of thousands of distinct CDR3 sequences, roughly 33% of them singletons. The CDR3 is 13 residues long. The germline V gene has CDR1 MNHEY and CDR2 SMNVEV (reference sequence). The sample originates from a study of T cell repertoires in cytomegalovirus infection. Study background: HLA-C-restricted CMV epitopes, recently identified, and well-studied HLA-B-restricted ones were used by the study. CMV infection plus the matching HLA type was flagged by public TCR beta signatures.

Findings and limits, study-wide: CMV-specific HLA-C-restricted TCR beta clonotypes dominated the ex vivo response.

J is TRBJ2-7 and V is TRBV27, with a weak D call TRBD1 (6 bases). This specimen consisted of cultured PBMCs, obtained from culture after CMV antigen stimulation. This sequence originates from a human donor in good health (CMV status not recorded). Some clones in this sample may be carry-over from other donors' samples. The CDR3 region is CASSLGGYPELYF. CDR3 sequence (DNA): TGTGCCAGCAGTTTAGGGGGCTACCCGGAGCTGTACTTC.